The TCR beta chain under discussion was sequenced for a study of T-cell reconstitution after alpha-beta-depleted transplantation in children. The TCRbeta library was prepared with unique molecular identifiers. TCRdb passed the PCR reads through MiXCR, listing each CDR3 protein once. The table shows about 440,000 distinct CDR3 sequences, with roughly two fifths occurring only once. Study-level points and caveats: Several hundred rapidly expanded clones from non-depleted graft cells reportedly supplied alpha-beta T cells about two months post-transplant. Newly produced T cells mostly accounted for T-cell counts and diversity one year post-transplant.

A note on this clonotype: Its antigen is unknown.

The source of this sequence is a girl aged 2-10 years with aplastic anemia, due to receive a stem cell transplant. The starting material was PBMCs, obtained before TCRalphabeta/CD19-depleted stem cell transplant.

In nucleotides, the CDR3 is TGTGCCAGCAGTGGGTTGGACATTCAGTACTTC. This translates into CASSGLDIQYF. The chain joins TRBV28 to TRBJ2-4; D gene ambiguous. CDR3 length: 11 amino acids. Trimming took off 5 bases at V and 8 bases at J, with 7 bases between the two ends. The germline V gene encodes CDR1 MDHEN and CDR2 SYDVKM.